This entry lists 27 T cell receptor beta chains sequenced from one sample in a study of blood T cell repertoires in COVID-19. Data came from immunoSEQ multiplex PCR; TCRdb stores just in-frame clones and leaves some out. Of around 42,000 clones listed, 79% were seen once; the top ten hold around a third. The specimen sequenced was peripheral blood. Receptors originate from a woman of 80 years or more with acute or convalescent COVID-19.

This chain connects TRBV7-2 to TRBJ2-3; D perhaps matches TRBD1 (6 bases). Trimming removed 6 bases at V and 3 bases at J, with 16 bases between. The CDR3 totals 15 residues. Germline-derived CDR1 and CDR2 are SGHTA and FQGNSA. As DNA, the CDR3 is TGTGCCAGCAGTCGAACAGGGAGTTGGACAGATACGCAGTATTTT. Its protein is CASSRTGSWTDTQYF.

This chain uses TRBV7-8 with TRBJ2-7; 7 bases match TRBD2. Germline V gene data show CDR1 as SGHVS and CDR2 as FQNEAQ. J gave up 4 bases and V 3 bases, and 6 bases lay outside the gene matches. The CDR3 is 14 residues long. CDR3 sequence reads: CASSFRPGGYEQYF. The DNA of the CDR3 is TGTGCCAGCAGCTTTAGACCGGGGGGATACGAGCAGTACTTC.

In its sample, this clone was seen a few times. The chain couples TRBV6-6 to TRBJ1-1, with TRBD1 matching over 7 bases. CDR3 size: 12 residues. Per the germline V gene, CDR1 is MNHNY and CDR2 is SVGAGI (reference sequence). Losses at the gene ends were 6 bases for V and 5 bases for J; bases not matched to a gene: 3. This CDR3 reads CASRSQGTEAFF. CDR3 sequence (DNA): TGTGCCAGCAGGTCACAGGGGACTGAAGCTTTCTTT.

The chain couples TRBV5-1 to TRBJ2-4, with TRBD2 as a possible D gene (6 bases). This CDR3 is built from 17 residues. V lost 0 bases and J lost 0, with 13 bases in between. CDR1 SGHRS and CDR2 YFSETQ come from the germline V gene. In nucleotides, the CDR3 is TGCGCCAGCAGCTTGGCCAGGTCGGGACTAGCCAAAAACATTCAGTACTTC. Its translation: CASSLARSGLAKNIQYF.

V gene TRBV7-2 combines with J gene TRBJ2-6, with D maybe TRBD1 (5 bases). The germline V and J ends were trimmed by 4 bases and 3 bases, with 16 bases remaining between them. This CDR3 region has 17 residues. CDR1 SGHTA and CDR2 FQGNSA come from the germline V gene. CDR3 DNA sequence: TGTGCCAGCAGCTCTCTTACAGGTATAAGTGGGGCCAACGTCCTGACTTTC. This sequence encodes CASSSLTGISGANVLTF.

CDR3 nucleotides: TGTGCCAGTACTCAGGGGTATGGAAACACCATATATTTT. Amino acids: CASTQGYGNTIYF. The chain carries TRBV3-1 (or the pseudogene TRBV3-2) and TRBJ1-3; tentatively, D is TRBD1 (6 bases). CDR1 is LGHDT and CDR2 is YNNKEL in the germline V gene (reference sequence). V dropped 9 bases and J dropped 3 bases, with 12 bases sitting between them. The CDR3 extends over 13 amino acids.

The genes are TRBV5-1 and TRBJ1-2; D is perhaps TRBD1 (6 bases). CDR3 length equals 14 residues. The germline gives CDR1 SGHRS, CDR2 YFSETQ. V lost 6 bases to trimming and J lost 2 bases, with 14 bases between them. The CDR3 region is CASTPGGANYGYTF. As DNA, the CDR3 is TGCGCCAGCACTCCCGGGGGGGCGAACTATGGCTACACCTTC. Full variable domain (rest looked up from reference TRBV5-1 and TRBJ1-2): KAGVTQTPRYLIKTRGQQVTLSCSPISGHRSVSWYQQTPGQGLQFLFEYFSETQRNKGNFPGRFSGRQFSNSRSEMNVSTLELGDSALYLCASTPGGANYGYTFGSGTRLTVV.

The J gene is TRBJ2-5, the V gene TRBV19; maybe TRBD1 (8 bases). The V gene's germline CDR1 is LNHDA and CDR2 SQIVND (reference sequence). There are 15 residues in the CDR3. Trimming shortened V by 6 bases and J by 5 bases, and 19 bases separated the two germline ends. The DNA of the CDR3 is TGTGCCAGTAGCCCATTCGGACAGGGAGGGGAGACCCAGTACTTC. Translated, it gives CASSPFGQGGETQYF.

The CDR3 DNA reads TGTGCCAGCAGCTCTTCTGGGGCAAGGACAGGGAGCACCTATGGCTACACCTTC. This encodes CASSSSGARTGSTYGYTF. V gene TRBV7-9 combines with J gene TRBJ1-2; 8 bases fit TRBD1. The CDR3 consists of 18 residues. Germline CDR1 SEHNR, CDR2 FQNEAQ (reference sequence). Losses at the gene ends were 4 bases for V and 4 bases for J; bases not matched to a gene: 17. The entire variable domain, with the rest obtained from reference TRBV7-9 and TRBJ1-2, is as follows: DTGVSQNPRHKITKRGQNVTFRCDPISEHNRLYWYRQTLGQGPEFLTYFQNEAQLEKSRLLSDRFSAERPKGSFSTLEIQRTEQGDSAMYLCASSSSGARTGSTYGYTFGSGTRLTVV.

The V call is TRBV19, the J call TRBJ2-5; possibly TRBD2 for D (5 bases). V lost 3 bases and J lost 2, with 16 bases in between. Germline assignment: CDR1 LNHDA and CDR2 SQIVND (reference sequence). The CDR3 is 16 residues long. The CDR3 DNA is TGTGCCAGTAGTATCCGAGGAGCGGTGGGACAAGAGACCCAGTACTTC. Protein: CASSIRGAVGQETQYF.

A few counts support this clone. The J gene is TRBJ2-3, the V gene TRBV6-6, with 7 bases fitting TRBD2. Per the germline V gene, CDR1 is MNHNY and CDR2 is SVGAGI (reference sequence). CDR3 length: 12 amino acids. The V segment lost 10 bases and the J segment 3 bases; nucleotides outside the gene matches: 4. The CDR3 DNA is TGTGCCACAAAACTAGCGACAGATACGCAGTATTTT. As protein: CATKLATDTQYF.

By its share, this clone is medium-sized. The chain recombines TRBV4-2 with TRBJ1-1, with 9 bases lining up with TRBD1. The germline CDR1 and CDR2 sequences are LGHNA and YNFKEQ. This CDR3 has 15 amino acids. V lost 3 bases, J lost 2 bases, and 4 bases stayed unmatched. This chain's CDR3 is CASSQVGQGNTEAFF. DNA of the CDR3: TGTGCCAGCAGCCAGGTGGGACAGGGAAACACTGAAGCTTTCTTT.

The rearrangement links TRBV9 to TRBJ2-1, with 7 bases identical to TRBD2. The germline gives CDR1 SGDLS, CDR2 YYNGEE. The V and J ends lost 0 bases and 4 bases, in that order; junction bases with no gene match: 7. The CDR3 covers 16 residues. CDR3 nucleotides: TGTGCCAGCAGCGTAGCTAGCGGTCCGCCTTACAATGAGCAGTTCTTC. It codes for CASSVASGPPYNEQFF.

The J gene is TRBJ2-5, the V gene TRBV5-8, with D unresolved. CDR1 is SGHTS and CDR2 is YDEGEE in the germline V gene. The CDR3 extends over 11 amino acids. V was clipped by 3 bases and J by 4 bases, with 4 bases between them. In nucleotides, the CDR3 is TGTGCCAGCAGCTCCAGAGAGACCCAGTACTTC. Residues: CASSSRETQYF. Full variable domain (remainder filled in from reference TRBV5-8 and TRBJ2-5): EAGVTQSPTHLIKTRGQQATLRCSPISGHTSVYWYQQALGLGLQFLLWYDEGEERNRGNFPPRFSGRQFPNYSSELNVNALELEDSALYLCASSSRETQYFGPGTRLLVL.

The J gene is TRBJ1-4, the V gene TRBV19, with 8 positions matching TRBD1. J gave up 8 bases and V 6 bases, and 8 bases lay outside the gene matches. CDR3 length: 14 residues. Germline CDR1 is LNHDA and CDR2 is SQIVND (reference sequence). The CDR3 DNA reads TGTGCCAGTAGCATGGACAGGGATTTCGAAAAACTGTTTTTT. Amino acid sequence: CASSMDRDFEKLFF. Full variable domain (rest looked up from reference TRBV19 and TRBJ1-4): DGGITQSPKYLFRKEGQNVTLSCEQNLNHDAMYWYRQDPGQGLRLIYYSQIVNDFQKGDIAEGYSVSREKKESFPLTVTSAQKNPTAFYLCASSMDRDFEKLFFGSGTQLSVL.

The genes are TRBV5-1 and TRBJ1-1; 10 nucleotides match TRBD1. Per the germline V gene, CDR1 is SGHRS and CDR2 is YFSETQ. The trim removed 2 bases at V and 7 bases at J, leaving 5 bases unmatched. The length of the CDR3 is 14 residues. CDR3 DNA sequence: TGCGCCAGCAGCTTAGGGACAGGGGTGATTGAAGCTTTCTTT. Its translation is CASSLGTGVIEAFF.

This rearrangement joins TRBV9 to TRBJ2-5; TRBD2 matches 10 bases. Trimming took 4 bases from V and 4 from J; bases not matched to a gene: 16. CDR1 is SGDLS and CDR2 is YYNGEE in the germline V gene. The CDR3 totals 18 residues. DNA for the CDR3: TGTGCCAGCAGCCCACCAAGGCGGACTAGCGGAGGCCCAGAGACCCAGTACTTC. Amino acids: CASSPPRRTSGGPETQYF. The full variable domain, completed using reference TRBV9 and TRBJ2-5, is DSGVTQTPKHLITATGQRVTLRCSPRSGDLSVYWYQQSLDQGLQFLIQYYNGEERAKGNILERFSAQQFPDLHSELNLSSLELGDSALYFCASSPPRRTSGGPETQYFGPGTRLLVL.

This clone was detected a few times. The chain recombines TRBV29-1 with TRBJ2-4, with 10 bases identical to TRBD1. With 4 bases clipped from V and 15 bases from J, the junction kept 6 bases outside the gene matches. Germline V CDR1 and CDR2: SQVTM, ANQGSEA. This CDR3 spans 11 amino acids. For the CDR3, the DNA is TGCAGCGTTGTAAAGGACAGGGGGTTGTACTTC. Its translation: CSVVKDRGLYF.

This clone was detected a few times. J is TRBJ1-2 and V is TRBV29-1; D perhaps matches TRBD1 (5 bases). CDR3 length equals 11 residues. Germline lookup yields CDR1 SQVTM and CDR2 ANQGSEA. V lost 1 base and J 10 bases, leaving 10 bases between the germline ends. This chain's CDR3 is CSVEGQSTYTF. CDR3 DNA sequence: TGCAGCGTTGAAGGACAGTCGACCTACACCTTC.

V gene TRBV5-5 combines with J gene TRBJ2-5; perhaps TRBD2 as D (6 bases). This CDR3 spans 18 amino acids. The germline V gene has CDR1 SGHKS and CDR2 YYEKEE (reference sequence). V was shortened by 4 bases and J by 2 bases, with 24 bases between the two germline ends. The CDR3 loop is CASSPRASARLGQETQYF. In DNA form, the CDR3 reads TGTGCCAGCAGCCCTCGGGCTAGCGCCCGACTGGGGCAAGAGACCCAGTACTTC.

The CDR3 protein is CAWSGGLAGGETQYF. The CDR3 region has the DNA TGTGCCTGGAGTGGGGGACTAGCGGGAGGAGAGACCCAGTACTTC. The chain recombines TRBV30 with TRBJ2-5, with TRBD2 identical over 15 bases. Unmatched junction bases numbered 1, after V lost 1 base and J lost 4 bases. The CDR3 totals 15 residues. Germline V lookup: CDR1 GTSNPN, CDR2 SVGIG (reference sequence).

This CDR3 is CASSDQSNSPLHF. CDR3 coding DNA: TGTGCCAGCAGTGACCAGTCAAATTCACCCCTCCACTTT. This chain joins TRBV25-1 and TRBJ1-6, with unresolved D. The CDR3 contains 13 residues. Trimming took off 3 bases at V and 7 bases at J, with 7 bases between the two ends. In germline, CDR1 is MGHDK, CDR2 SYGVNS.

The V and J genes are TRBV29-1 and TRBJ2-7, with D perhaps TRBD1 (5 bases). The CDR3 is made up of 13 amino acids. Germline CDR1 SQVTM, CDR2 ANQGSEA. V lost 6 bases and J 1 base, leaving 13 bases between the germline ends. Here the CDR3 reads CSVHGRASYEQYF. The DNA of the CDR3 is TGCAGCGTCCATGGCAGGGCTTCCTACGAGCAGTACTTC.

The chain carries TRBV7-2 and TRBJ2-5, with 7 bases identical to TRBD1. J was trimmed by 0 bases and V by 4 bases; bases with no gene match: 2. The CDR3 runs 14 residues. Germline CDR1 is SGHTA and CDR2 is FQGNSA. The DNA for the CDR3 is TGTGCCAGCAGCTCACAGGGGTACCAAGAGACCCAGTACTTC. Its translation is CASSSQGYQETQYF.

This chain links TRBV5-4 with TRBJ1-1; no firm D call. Germline CDR1 SGHNT, CDR2 YYREEE (reference sequence). This CDR3 region has 13 residues. V lost 4 bases and J 0 bases, leaving 7 bases between the germline ends. The CDR3 loop is CASSAQVNTEAFF. CDR3 coding DNA: TGTGCCAGCAGCGCGCAAGTGAACACTGAAGCTTTCTTT. The variable domain in full, completed from reference TRBV5-4 and TRBJ1-1, reads ETGVTQSPTHLIKTRGQQVTLRCSSQSGHNTVSWYQQALGQGPQFIFQYYREEENGRGNFPPRFSGLQFPNYSSELNVNALELDDSALYLCASSAQVNTEAFFGQGTRLTVV.

This chain links TRBV30 with TRBJ2-1; 12 bases match TRBD2. This CDR3 is 14 amino acids long. From germline, CDR1 is GTSNPN and CDR2 SVGIG (reference sequence). Trimming removed 1 base from V and 6 bases from J; junction bases left unmatched: 1. The CDR3 DNA is TGTGCCTGGAGTGGACTAGCGGGGGTCAATGAGCAGTTCTTC. Translation: CAWSGLAGVNEQFF.

This clone was seen only a few times. The chain employs TRBV19 and TRBJ2-1, with 14 bases that match TRBD2. From germline, CDR1 is LNHDA and CDR2 SQIVND (reference sequence). V lost 10 bases, J lost 6 bases, and 2 bases stayed unmatched. This CDR3 has 13 amino acids. DNA of the CDR3: TGTGCCACTGGACTAGCGGGAGGCAATGAGCAGTTCTTC. The encoded protein is CATGLAGGNEQFF.